These 2 T cell receptor beta chains originate from one sample sequenced in a study of OX40 agonist ivuxolimab in advanced cancers. Library preparation was by the immunoSEQ multiplex PCR assay. TCRdb obtained this table from immuneACCESS and retained in-frame rearrangements with V and J assigned. These tables miss some clones; where compared with another copy, unresolved V genes account for less than half of the shortfall, and the remainder is unexplained. This sample is represented by tens of thousands of clones; roughly 84% of them were singletons. The ten largest clones capture approximately 0.3% of the sample. The input for sequencing was CD4+ or CD8+ T cells sorted from blood, taken in a trial of the OX40 agonist ivuxolimab. These receptors originate from an adult with an advanced solid tumor such as melanoma, head and neck, liver or kidney cancer.

The chain links TRBV7-2 to TRBJ2-3; D is ambiguous. Germline values: CDR1 SGHTA, CDR2 FQGNSA. The V gene lost 5 bases and the J gene lost 0 bases, with 6 bases spanning the gap. This CDR3 is 13 amino acids long. Here the CDR3 reads CASSHGSTDTQYF. CDR3 nucleotides: TGTGCCAGCAGCCACGGGAGCACAGATACGCAGTATTTT.

This clone was seen a few times. The chain combines TRBV7-6 with TRBJ2-2; D possibly corresponds to TRBD2 (6 bases). Germline CDR1 is SGHVS and CDR2 is FNYEAQ. This CDR3 region has 15 residues. The ends were cut back, 1 base at V and 7 bases at J, with 13 bases in the middle. In nucleotides, the CDR3 is TGTGCCAGCAGCTTAGAGACGGGGGTCCTCGGGGAGCTGTTTTTT. It yields the protein CASSLETGVLGELFF.